The entry that follows covers one T cell receptor beta chain sequence. Its antigen remains unknown. The sample is drawn from a study of vaccination effects on CD4 cells after COVID-19. For the study at large: Two-dose vaccination with either BNT162b2 or mRNA-1273 was given to the participants.

Produced via immunoSEQ multiplex PCR; TCRdb's table is partial and in-frame only. The table has about 24,000 clones, 76% seen once; the top ten hold about 9.4%. The ViraFEST assay expanded antigen-specific CD4+ T cells with viral peptide pools before sequencing. At the end of 9 to 11 days of culture, CD4+ T cells were isolated. Vaccine recipients had no previous SARS-CoV-2 infection; their nucleocapsid antibodies were negative. On day 3 and again on day 7, half the medium was replaced with IL-2 medium. General study points: The study, lacking early post-infection timepoints, had few convalescent patients. Vaccine- and infection-induced clones showed marked clonal contraction late following vaccination.

CDR1 SGDLS and CDR2 YYNGEE come from the germline V gene. With V trimmed by 4 bases and J by 5 bases, 17 bases remained unmatched. The CDR3 loop spans 19 amino acids. The material was CD4+ T cells from PBMCs cultured with HCoV-NL63 spike peptides, obtained before COVID-19 vaccination. The chain carries TRBV9 and TRBJ2-6; 8 bases align to TRBD1. This sequence was found in a human donor who received a COVID-19 vaccine. CDR3 coding DNA: TGTGCCAGCAGCACGACGGACAGGGCCTCTTTTCTCTGGGCCAACGTCCTGACTTTC. Translating gives CASSTTDRASFLWANVLTF. Full variable domain (remainder filled in from reference TRBV9 and TRBJ2-6): DSGVTQTPKHLITATGQRVTLRCSPRSGDLSVYWYQQSLDQGLQFLIQYYNGEERAKGNILERFSAQQFPDLHSELNLSSLELGDSALYFCASSTTDRASFLWANVLTFGAGSRLTVL.